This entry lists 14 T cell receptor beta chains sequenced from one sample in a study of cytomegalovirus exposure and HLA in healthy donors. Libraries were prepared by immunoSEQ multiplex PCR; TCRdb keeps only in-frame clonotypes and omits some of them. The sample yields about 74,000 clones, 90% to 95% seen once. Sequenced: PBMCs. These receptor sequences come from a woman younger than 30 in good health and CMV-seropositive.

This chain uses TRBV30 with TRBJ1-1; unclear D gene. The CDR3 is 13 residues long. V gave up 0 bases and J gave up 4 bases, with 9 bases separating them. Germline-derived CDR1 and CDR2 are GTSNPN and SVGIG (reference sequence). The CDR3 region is CAWSVNAGTEAFF. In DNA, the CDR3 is TGTGCCTGGAGTGTAAACGCGGGCACTGAAGCTTTCTTT. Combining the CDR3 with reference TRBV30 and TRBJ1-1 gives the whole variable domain SQTIHQWPATLVQPVGSPLSLECTVEGTSNPNLYWYRQAAGRGLQLLFYSVGIGQISSEVPQNLSASRPQDRQFILSSKKLLLSDSGFYLCAWSVNAGTEAFFGQGTRLTVV.

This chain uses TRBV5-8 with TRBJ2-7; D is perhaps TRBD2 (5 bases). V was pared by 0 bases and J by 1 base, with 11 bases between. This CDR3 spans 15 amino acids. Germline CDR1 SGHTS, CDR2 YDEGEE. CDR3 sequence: CASSLEEGPSYEQYF. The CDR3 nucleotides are TGTGCCAGCAGCTTGGAAGAGGGCCCATCCTACGAGCAGTACTTC.

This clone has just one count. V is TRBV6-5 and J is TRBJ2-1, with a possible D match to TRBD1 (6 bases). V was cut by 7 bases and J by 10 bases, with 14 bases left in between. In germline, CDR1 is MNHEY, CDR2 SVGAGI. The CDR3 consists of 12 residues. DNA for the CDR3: TGTGCCAGCACCTTTAGGGGGACCGAGCAGTTCTTC. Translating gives CASTFRGTEQFF.

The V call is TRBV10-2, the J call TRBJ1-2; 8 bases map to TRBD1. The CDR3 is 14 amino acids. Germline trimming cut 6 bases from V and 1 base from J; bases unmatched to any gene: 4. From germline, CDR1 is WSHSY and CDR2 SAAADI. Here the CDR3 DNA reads TGCGCCAGCAGCACAGGGGGGATTAACTATGGCTACACCTTC. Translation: CASSTGGINYGYTF.

CDR3 region: CASTLQGLGNTGELFF. CDR3 coding DNA: TGTGCCAGCACCCTACAGGGGCTTGGGAACACCGGGGAGCTGTTTTTT. The V call is TRBV7-8, the J call TRBJ2-2; 7 positions agree with TRBD1. There are 16 residues in the CDR3. In germline, CDR1 is SGHVS, CDR2 FQNEAQ. J gave up 1 base and V 7 bases, and 9 bases lay outside the gene matches.

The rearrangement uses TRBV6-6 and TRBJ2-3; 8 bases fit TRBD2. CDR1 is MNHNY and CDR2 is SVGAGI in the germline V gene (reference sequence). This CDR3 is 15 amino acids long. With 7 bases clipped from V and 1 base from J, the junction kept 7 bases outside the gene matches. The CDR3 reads CASNKRETGTDTQYF. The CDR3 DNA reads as TGTGCCAGCAATAAGCGGGAGACGGGCACAGATACGCAGTATTTT.

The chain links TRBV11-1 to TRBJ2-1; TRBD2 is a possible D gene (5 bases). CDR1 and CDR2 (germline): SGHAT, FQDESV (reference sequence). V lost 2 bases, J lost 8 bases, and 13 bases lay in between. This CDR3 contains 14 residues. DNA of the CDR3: TGTGCCAGCAGCTTAAGCGGAGGTCGGGATGAGCAGTTCTTC. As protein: CASSLSGGRDEQFF.

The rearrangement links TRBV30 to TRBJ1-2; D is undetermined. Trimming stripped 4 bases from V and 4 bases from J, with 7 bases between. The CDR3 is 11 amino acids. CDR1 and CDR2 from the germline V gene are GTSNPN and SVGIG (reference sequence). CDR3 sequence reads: CAWNEGYGYTF. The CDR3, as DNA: TGTGCCTGGAACGAGGGCTATGGCTACACCTTC.

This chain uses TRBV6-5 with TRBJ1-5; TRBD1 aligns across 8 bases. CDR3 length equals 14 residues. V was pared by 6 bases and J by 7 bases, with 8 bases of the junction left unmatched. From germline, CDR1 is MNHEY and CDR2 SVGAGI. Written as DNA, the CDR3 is TGTGCCAGCAGACCGACAGGGGTTGGGCAGCCCCAGCATTTT. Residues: CASRPTGVGQPQHF.

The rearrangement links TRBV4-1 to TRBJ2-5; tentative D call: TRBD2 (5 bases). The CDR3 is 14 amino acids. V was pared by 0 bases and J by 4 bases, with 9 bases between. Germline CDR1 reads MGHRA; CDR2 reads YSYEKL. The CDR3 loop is CASSQEASGETQYF. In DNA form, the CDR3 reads TGCGCCAGCAGCCAAGAAGCCAGCGGAGAGACCCAGTACTTC.

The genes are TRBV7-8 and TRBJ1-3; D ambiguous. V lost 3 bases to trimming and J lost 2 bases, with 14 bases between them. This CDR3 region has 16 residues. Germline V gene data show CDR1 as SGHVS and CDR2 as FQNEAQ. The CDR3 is CASSFERPKAGNTIYF. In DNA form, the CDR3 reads TGTGCCAGCAGCTTTGAGAGGCCAAAAGCTGGAAACACCATATATTTT.

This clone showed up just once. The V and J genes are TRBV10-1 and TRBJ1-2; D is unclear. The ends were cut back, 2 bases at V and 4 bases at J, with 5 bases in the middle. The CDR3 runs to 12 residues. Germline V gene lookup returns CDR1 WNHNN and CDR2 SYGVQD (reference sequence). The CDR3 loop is CASSEGSYGYTF. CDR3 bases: TGCGCCAGCAGTGAGGGCAGCTATGGCTACACCTTC.

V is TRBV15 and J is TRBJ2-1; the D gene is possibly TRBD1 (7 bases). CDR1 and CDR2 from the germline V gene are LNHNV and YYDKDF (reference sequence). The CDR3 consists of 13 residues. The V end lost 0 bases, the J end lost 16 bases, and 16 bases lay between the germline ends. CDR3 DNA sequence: TGTGCCACCAGCAGAGATAGGGGGCGGGATTTCTTCTTC. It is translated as CATSRDRGRDFFF. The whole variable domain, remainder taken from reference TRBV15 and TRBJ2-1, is DAMVIQNPRYQVTQFGKPVTLSCSQTLNHNVMYWYQQKSSQAPKLLFHYYDKDFNNEADTPDNFQSRRPNTSFCFLDIRSPGLGDTAMYLCATSRDRGRDFFFGPGTRLTVL.

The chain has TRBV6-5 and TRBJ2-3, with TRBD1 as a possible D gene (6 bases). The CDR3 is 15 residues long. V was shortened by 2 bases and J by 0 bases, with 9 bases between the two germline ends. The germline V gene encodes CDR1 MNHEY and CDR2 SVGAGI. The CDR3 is CASSYGTISTDTQYF. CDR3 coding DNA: TGTGCCAGCAGTTACGGGACAATAAGCACAGATACGCAGTATTTT.